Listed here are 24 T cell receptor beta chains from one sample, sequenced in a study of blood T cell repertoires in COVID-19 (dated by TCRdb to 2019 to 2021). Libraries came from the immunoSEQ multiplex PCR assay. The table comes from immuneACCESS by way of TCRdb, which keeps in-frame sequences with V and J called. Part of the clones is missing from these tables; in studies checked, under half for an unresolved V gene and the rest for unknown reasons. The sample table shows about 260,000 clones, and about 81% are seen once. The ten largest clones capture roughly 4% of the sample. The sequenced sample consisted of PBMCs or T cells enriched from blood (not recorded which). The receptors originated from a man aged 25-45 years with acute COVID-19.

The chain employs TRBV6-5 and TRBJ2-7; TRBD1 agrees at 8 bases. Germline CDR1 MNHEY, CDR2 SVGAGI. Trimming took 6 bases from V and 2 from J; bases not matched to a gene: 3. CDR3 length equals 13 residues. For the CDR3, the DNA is TGTGCCAGCAGACAGGGGGTAACCTACGAGCAGTACGTC. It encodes CASRQGVTYEQYV.

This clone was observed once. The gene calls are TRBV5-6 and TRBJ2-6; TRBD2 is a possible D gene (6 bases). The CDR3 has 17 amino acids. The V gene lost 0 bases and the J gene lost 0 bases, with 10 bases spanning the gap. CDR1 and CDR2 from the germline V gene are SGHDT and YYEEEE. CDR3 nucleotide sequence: TGTGCCAGCAGCTTGGCGGGGGTACTCTCTGGGGCCAACGTCCTGACTTTC. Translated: CASSLAGVLSGANVLTF.

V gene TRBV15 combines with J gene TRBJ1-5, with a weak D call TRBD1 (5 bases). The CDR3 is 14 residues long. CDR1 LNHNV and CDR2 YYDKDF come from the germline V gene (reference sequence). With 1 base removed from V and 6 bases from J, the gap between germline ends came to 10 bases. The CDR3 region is CATSRGWGGQPQHF. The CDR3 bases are TGTGCCACCAGCAGAGGATGGGGCGGTCAGCCCCAGCATTTT.

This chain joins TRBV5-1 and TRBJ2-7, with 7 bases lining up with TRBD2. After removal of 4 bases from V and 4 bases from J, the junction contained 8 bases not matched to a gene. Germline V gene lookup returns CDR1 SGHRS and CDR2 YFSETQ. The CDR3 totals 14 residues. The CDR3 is CASSLGLERYEQYV. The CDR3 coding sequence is TGCGCCAGCAGCCTCGGACTAGAGAGGTACGAGCAGTACGTC.

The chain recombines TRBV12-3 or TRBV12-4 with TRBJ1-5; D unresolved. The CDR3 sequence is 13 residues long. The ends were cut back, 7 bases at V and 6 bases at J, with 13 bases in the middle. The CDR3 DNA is TGTGCCAGCACACTCTCCCCGGGTCAGCCCCAGCATTTT. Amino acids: CASTLSPGQPQHF.

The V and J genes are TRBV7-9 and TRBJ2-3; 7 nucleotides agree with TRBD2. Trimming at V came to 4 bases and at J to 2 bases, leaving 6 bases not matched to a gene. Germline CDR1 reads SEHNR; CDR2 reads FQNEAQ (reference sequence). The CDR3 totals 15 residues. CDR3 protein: CASSSPAGNTDTQYF. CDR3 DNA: TGTGCCAGCAGCTCTCCAGCGGGGAACACAGATACGCAGTATTTT.

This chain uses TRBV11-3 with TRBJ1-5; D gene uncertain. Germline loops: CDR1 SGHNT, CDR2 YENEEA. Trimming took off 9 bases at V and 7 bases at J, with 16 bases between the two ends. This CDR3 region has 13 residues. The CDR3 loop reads CASSVGPWQPQHF. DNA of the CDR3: TGTGCCAGTTCAGTTGGGCCATGGCAGCCCCAGCATTTT.

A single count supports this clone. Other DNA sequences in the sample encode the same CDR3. The CDR3 sequence: CASSYSRTGSGYTF. The CDR3 DNA reads as TGTGCCAGCAGTTACTCGAGGACAGGGTCCGGCTACACCTTC. This chain links TRBV6-5 with TRBJ1-2, with 8 bases identical to TRBD1. This CDR3 contains 14 residues. Per germline, CDR1 MNHEY and CDR2 SVGAGI. V lost 0 bases to trimming and J lost 8 bases; unmatched junction nucleotides: 5.

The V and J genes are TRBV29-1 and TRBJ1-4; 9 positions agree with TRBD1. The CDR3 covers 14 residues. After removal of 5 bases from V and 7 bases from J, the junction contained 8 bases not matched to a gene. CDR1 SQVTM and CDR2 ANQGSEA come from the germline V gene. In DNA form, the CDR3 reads TGCAGCGTTACGAAGGGGACAGGGACTGAAAAACTGTTTTTT. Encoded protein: CSVTKGTGTEKLFF.

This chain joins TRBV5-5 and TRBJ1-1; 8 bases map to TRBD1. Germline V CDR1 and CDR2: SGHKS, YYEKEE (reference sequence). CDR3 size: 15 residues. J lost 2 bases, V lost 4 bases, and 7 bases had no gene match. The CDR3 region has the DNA TGTGCCAGCAGCAACCCGACAGGGGTAAACACTGAAGCTTTCTTT. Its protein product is CASSNPTGVNTEAFF.

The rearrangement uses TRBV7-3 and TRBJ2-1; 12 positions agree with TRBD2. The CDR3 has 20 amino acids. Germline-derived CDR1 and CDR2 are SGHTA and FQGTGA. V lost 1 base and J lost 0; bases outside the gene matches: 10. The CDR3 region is CASSLNGPTSGSPSYNEQFF. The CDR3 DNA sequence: TGTGCCAGCAGCTTAAATGGTCCGACTAGCGGGAGCCCCTCCTACAATGAGCAGTTCTTC.

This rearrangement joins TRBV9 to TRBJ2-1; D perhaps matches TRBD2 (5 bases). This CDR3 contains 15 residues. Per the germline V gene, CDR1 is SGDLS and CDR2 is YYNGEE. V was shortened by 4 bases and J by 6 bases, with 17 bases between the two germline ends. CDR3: CASSKAASIGNEQFF. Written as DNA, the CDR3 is TGTGCCAGCAGCAAGGCTGCTAGCATAGGCAATGAGCAGTTCTTC.

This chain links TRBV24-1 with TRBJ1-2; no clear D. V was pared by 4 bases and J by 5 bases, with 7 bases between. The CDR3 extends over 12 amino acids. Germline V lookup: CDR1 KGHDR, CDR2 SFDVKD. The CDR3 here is CATSDPGYGYTF. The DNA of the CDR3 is TGTGCCACCAGTGACCCGGGTTATGGCTACACCTTC.

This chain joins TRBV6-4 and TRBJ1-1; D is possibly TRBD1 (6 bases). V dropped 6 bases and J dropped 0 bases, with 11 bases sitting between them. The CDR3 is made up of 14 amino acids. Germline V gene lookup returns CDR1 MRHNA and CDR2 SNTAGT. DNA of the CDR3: TGTGCCAGCAGGGACAGTACTATGAACACTGAAGCTTTCTTT. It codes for CASRDSTMNTEAFF.

The CDR3 protein is CASKEGGNSPLHF. CDR3 DNA: TGTGCCAGTAAGGAAGGAGGGAATTCACCCCTCCACTTT. The V and J genes are TRBV19 and TRBJ1-6; D ambiguous. CDR3 length equals 13 residues. The germline gives CDR1 LNHDA, CDR2 SQIVND (reference sequence). Trimming took off 7 bases at V and 7 bases at J, with 11 bases between the two ends. The whole variable domain, remainder taken from reference TRBV19 and TRBJ1-6, is DGGITQSPKYLFRKEGQNVTLSCEQNLNHDAMYWYRQDPGQGLRLIYYSQIVNDFQKGDIAEGYSVSREKKESFPLTVTSAQKNPTAFYLCASKEGGNSPLHFGNGTRLTVT.

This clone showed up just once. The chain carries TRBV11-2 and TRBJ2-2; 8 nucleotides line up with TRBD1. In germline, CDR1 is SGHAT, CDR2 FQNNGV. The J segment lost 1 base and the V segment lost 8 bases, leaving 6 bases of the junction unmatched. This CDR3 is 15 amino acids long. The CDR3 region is CASGPGTGNTGELFF. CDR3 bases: TGTGCCAGCGGGCCCGGGACAGGGAACACCGGGGAGCTGTTTTTT.

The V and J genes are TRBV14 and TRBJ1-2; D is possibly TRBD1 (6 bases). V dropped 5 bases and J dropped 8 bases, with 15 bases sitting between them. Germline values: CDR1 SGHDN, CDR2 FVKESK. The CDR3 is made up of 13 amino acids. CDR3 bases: TGTGCCAGCAGCACCCATACAGGGTTCGGCTACACCTTC. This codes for CASSTHTGFGYTF.

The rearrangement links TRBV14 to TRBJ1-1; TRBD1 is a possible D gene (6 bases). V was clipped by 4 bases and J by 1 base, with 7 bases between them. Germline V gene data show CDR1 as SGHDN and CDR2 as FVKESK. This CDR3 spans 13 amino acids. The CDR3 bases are TGTGCCAGCAGCCGAGGGGGGAACACTGAAGCTTTCTTT. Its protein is CASSRGGNTEAFF.

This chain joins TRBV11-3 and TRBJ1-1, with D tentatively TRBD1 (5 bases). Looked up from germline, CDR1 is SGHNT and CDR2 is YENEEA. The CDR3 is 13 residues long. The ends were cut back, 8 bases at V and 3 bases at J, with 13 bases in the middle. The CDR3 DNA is TGTGCCAGCGTTCAGGGAAGGGACACTGAAGCTTTCTTT. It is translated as CASVQGRDTEAFF. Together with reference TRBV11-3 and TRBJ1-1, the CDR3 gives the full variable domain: EAGVVQSPRYKIIEKKQPVAFWCNPISGHNTLYWYLQNLGQGPELLIRYENEEAVDDSQLPKDRFSAERLKGVDSTLKIQPAELGDSAVYLCASVQGRDTEAFFGQGTRLTVV.

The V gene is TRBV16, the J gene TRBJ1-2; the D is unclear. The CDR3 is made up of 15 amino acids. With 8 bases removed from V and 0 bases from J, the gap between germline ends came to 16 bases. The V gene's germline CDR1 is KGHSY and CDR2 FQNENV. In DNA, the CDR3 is TGTGCCAGCTCCGACTCTCACACCACTAACTATGGCTACACCTTC. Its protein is CASSDSHTTNYGYTF.

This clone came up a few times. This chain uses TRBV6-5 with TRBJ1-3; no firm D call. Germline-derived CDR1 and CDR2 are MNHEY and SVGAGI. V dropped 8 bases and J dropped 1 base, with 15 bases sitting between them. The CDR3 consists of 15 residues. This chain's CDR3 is CASWRDVGSGNTIYF. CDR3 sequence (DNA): TGTGCCAGCTGGCGGGATGTGGGGTCTGGAAACACCATATATTTT.

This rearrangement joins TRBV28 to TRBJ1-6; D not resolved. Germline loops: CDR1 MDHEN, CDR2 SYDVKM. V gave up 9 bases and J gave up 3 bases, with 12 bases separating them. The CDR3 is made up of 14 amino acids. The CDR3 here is CASQPPLYNSPLHF. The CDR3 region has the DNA TGTGCCAGTCAACCACCACTCTATAATTCACCCCTCCACTTT. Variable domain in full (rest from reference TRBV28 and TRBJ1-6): DVKVTQSSRYLVKRTGEKVFLECVQDMDHENMFWYRQDPGLGLRLIYFSYDVKMKEKGDIPEGYSVSREKKERFSLILESASTNQTSMYLCASQPPLYNSPLHFGNGTRLTVT.

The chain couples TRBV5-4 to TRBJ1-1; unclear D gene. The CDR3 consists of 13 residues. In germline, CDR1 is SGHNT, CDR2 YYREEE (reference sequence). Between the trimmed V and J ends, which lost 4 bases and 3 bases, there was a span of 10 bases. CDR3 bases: TGTGCCAGCAGCGCGACCCAGGACACTGAAGCTTTCTTT. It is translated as CASSATQDTEAFF.

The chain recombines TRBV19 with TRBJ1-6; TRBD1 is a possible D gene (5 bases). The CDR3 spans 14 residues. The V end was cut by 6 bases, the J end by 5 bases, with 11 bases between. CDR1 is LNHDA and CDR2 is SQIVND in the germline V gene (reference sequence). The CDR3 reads CASRDNRNNSPLHF. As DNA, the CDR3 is TGTGCCAGTAGGGACAACAGAAATAATTCACCCCTCCACTTT.